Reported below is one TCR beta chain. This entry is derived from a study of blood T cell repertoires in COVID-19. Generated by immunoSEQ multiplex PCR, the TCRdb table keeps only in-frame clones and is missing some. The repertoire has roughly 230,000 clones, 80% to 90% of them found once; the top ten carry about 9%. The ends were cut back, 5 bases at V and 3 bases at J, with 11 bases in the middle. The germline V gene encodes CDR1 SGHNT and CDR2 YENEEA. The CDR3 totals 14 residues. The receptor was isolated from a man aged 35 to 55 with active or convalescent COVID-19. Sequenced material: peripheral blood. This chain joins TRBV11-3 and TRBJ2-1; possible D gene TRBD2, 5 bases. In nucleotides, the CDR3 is TGTGCCAGCAGCGGACTTAGTTTCTACAATGAGCAGTTCTTC. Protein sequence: CASSGLSFYNEQFF.